This record looks at one TCR beta chain sequence and its context. Its specificity is not known. TCRdb re-derived calls from the RACE reads in MiXCR, one entry per CDR3 protein. The sample consists of approximately 110,000 distinct CDR3 sequences, 9.2% of them appearing once. The source of the sample is a study of human T cells and chemical hapten exposure. General study results and limits: Those TCRs sitting above 1 in 1000 frequency stayed the same with DPC sensitization. There were significantly more large CDR3 similarity clusters among expanded TCRs than among controls.

As to time point: patch test 2, 6 weeks after DPC sensitization. Regarding treatment: therapeutic diphenylcyclopropenone sensitization with weekly scalp DPC. V was pared by 5 bases and J by 4 bases, with 7 bases of the junction left unmatched. The germline CDR1 and CDR2 sequences are SGHAT and FQNNGV. The CDR3 runs to 16 residues. The material sequenced was whole blood, taken in connection with sensitization to the hapten diphenylcyclopropenone (DPC). The genes are TRBV11-2 and TRBJ2-5; 13 nucleotides align to TRBD2. The TCR was taken from a woman aged 40 to 50 with alopecia areata. Some clones in this sample may be carry-over from other donors' samples. CDR3 DNA: TGTGCCAGCAGCCCCAGGACTAGCGGGGGCTCAGAGACCCAGTACTTC. Translated: CASSPRTSGGSETQYF.